Following are 19 T cell receptor beta chains from one sample sequenced in a study of response to subunit inactivated influenza vaccine. TCRdb independently ran MiXCR on the RT-PCR reads; one entry per CDR3 protein. The sample lists about 520,000 distinct CDR3 sequences, about 25% seen once, with over 1.5% in the top ten. The material sequenced was CD4+ T cells sorted from PBMCs, taken approximately 5 days after vaccination. These receptors were collected from a man between 50 and 59 years old who received an inactivated influenza vaccine.

There are a few counts of this clonotype. The V call is TRBV29-1, the J call TRBJ1-2; TRBD1 is a possible D gene (5 bases). This CDR3 is built from 13 residues. CDR1 is SQVTM, CDR2 ANQGSEA, per germline. Trimming left V 3 bases short and J 8 bases short, with 16 bases between. The CDR3 region has the DNA TGCAGCGTTGATATTACAGGAGGGATGGGCTACACCTTC. Translation: CSVDITGGMGYTF.

This clonotype was counted many times. The genes are TRBV7-2 and TRBJ1-6; D perhaps matches TRBD1 (5 bases). From germline, CDR1 is SGHTA and CDR2 FQGNSA. CDR3 length: 13 amino acids. Trimming left V 3 bases short and J 10 bases short, with 10 bases between. The CDR3 region is CASSLGPRSPLHF. CDR3 nucleotide sequence: TGTGCCAGCAGCTTGGGACCTCGATCACCCCTCCACTTT. Full variable domain (outside the CDR3, taken from reference TRBV7-2 and TRBJ1-6): GAGVSQSPSNKVTEKGKDVELRCDPISGHTALYWYRQSLGQGLEFLIYFQGNSAPDKSGLPSDRFSAERTGGSVSTLTIQRTQQEDSAVYLCASSLGPRSPLHFGNGTRLTVT.

The gene calls are TRBV23-1 and TRBJ1-5, with a weak D call TRBD1 (5 bases). TRBV23-1 has ORF status, its function being uncertain. The CDR3 runs to 15 residues. V was pared by 4 bases and J by 7 bases, with 17 bases between. The CDR3 is CASSLGRVRGQPQHF. The DNA for the CDR3 is TGCGCCAGCAGTCTAGGCAGGGTGAGGGGCCAGCCCCAGCATTTT.

The rearrangement uses TRBV7-2 and TRBJ1-5; D unresolved. Germline CDR1 and CDR2: SGHTA and FQGNSA. Trimming took 4 bases from V and 0 from J, leaving 10 bases between them. The CDR3 has 15 residues. CDR3 protein: CASSSDGYSNQPQHF. Written as DNA, the CDR3 is TGTGCCAGCAGCTCAGACGGGTATAGCAATCAGCCCCAGCATTTT.

The V gene is TRBV13, the J gene TRBJ1-6; D call uncertain. V lost 4 bases, J lost 8 bases, and 12 bases lay in between. Germline values: CDR1 PRHDT, CDR2 FYEKMQ (reference sequence). The CDR3 loop spans 14 amino acids. In DNA form, the CDR3 reads TGTGCCAGCAGCTCCCGGAAAATGGATTCACCCCTCCACTTT. It specifies CASSSRKMDSPLHF.

This clonotype showed up many times. V gene TRBV29-1 combines with J gene TRBJ2-1; D unresolved. This CDR3 spans 12 amino acids. Trimming removed 1 base at V and 8 bases at J, with 9 bases between. The germline V gene encodes CDR1 SQVTM and CDR2 ANQGSEA. The CDR3 bases are TGCAGCGTTGAAGTAACAGCTTATGAGCAGTTCTTC. Its protein is CSVEVTAYEQFF.

This chain links TRBV6-2 or TRBV6-3 with TRBJ2-7, with 8 bases fitting TRBD2. This CDR3 spans 14 amino acids. The germline CDR1 and CDR2 sequences are MNHEY and SVGEGT. Unmatched junction bases numbered 15, after V lost 5 bases and J lost 12 bases. CDR3 loop: CASSLPSGSKRRYF. The CDR3 DNA follows: TGTGCCAGCAGTCTTCCAAGCGGGAGTAAACGGCGGTACTTC.

The chain is built from TRBV7-9 and TRBJ2-7; no clear D gene. This CDR3 is 13 amino acids long. V lost 3 bases and J lost 2, with 8 bases in between. Germline lookup yields CDR1 SEHNR and CDR2 FQNEAQ (reference sequence). The CDR3 loop reads CASSLDATYEQYF. CDR3 DNA sequence: TGTGCCAGCAGCTTGGACGCAACCTACGAGCAGTACTTC. Full variable domain (remainder filled in from reference TRBV7-9 and TRBJ2-7): DTGVSQNPRHKITKRGQNVTFRCDPISEHNRLYWYRQTLGQGPEFLTYFQNEAQLEKSRLLSDRFSAERPKGSFSTLEIQRTEQGDSAMYLCASSLDATYEQYFGPGTRLTVT.

This chain joins TRBV7-3 and TRBJ2-5, with unresolved D. Between the trimmed V and J ends, which lost 5 bases and 0 bases, there was a span of 13 bases. The CDR3 contains 15 residues. Germline V gene data show CDR1 as SGHTA and CDR2 as FQGTGA. CDR3 in DNA: TGTGCCAGCAGCCCGACGGGCACTTACCAAGAGACCCAGTACTTC. As protein: CASSPTGTYQETQYF.

V usage is TRBV12-3 or TRBV12-4 and J usage is TRBJ2-6, with 8 bases aligning to TRBD1. This CDR3 contains 19 residues. V shed 7 bases and J 0 bases; nucleotides not matched to a gene: 14. CDR3 bases: TGTGCCAGCACCTCCCCCCCCCGACAGGGGCTCTCTGGGGCCAACGTCCTGACTTTC. Translating gives CASTSPPRQGLSGANVLTF.

This chain joins TRBV29-1 and TRBJ2-5; TRBD1 agrees at 7 bases. J lost 4 bases, V lost 7 bases, and 6 bases had no gene match. Germline V gene sequence: CDR1 SQVTM, CDR2 ANQGSEA. This CDR3 comprises 12 residues. Here the CDR3 reads CSAGQIRETQYF. CDR3 nucleotides: TGCAGCGCGGGACAGATAAGAGAGACCCAGTACTTC.

In its sample, this clonotype was seen a few times. The chain is built from TRBV11-2 and TRBJ2-4, with TRBD2 matching over 15 bases. Germline V gene sequence: CDR1 SGHAT, CDR2 FQNNGV. V was pared by 4 bases and J by 1 base, with 8 bases of the junction left unmatched. The CDR3 totals 19 residues. CDR3 bases: TGTGCCAGCAGCTCCCCTGGACTAGCGGGGGGGAGGGCCAAAAACATTCAGTACTTC. As protein: CASSSPGLAGGRAKNIQYF.

The J gene is TRBJ2-1, the V gene TRBV7-3, with TRBD2 matching 7 bases. Germline lookup yields CDR1 SGHTA and CDR2 FQGTGA. After removal of 0 bases from V and 4 bases from J, the junction contained 12 bases not matched to a gene. This CDR3 comprises 18 residues. DNA for the CDR3: TGTGCCAGCAGCTTAACGCCCCTATCTAGCGGCCTTTACAATGAGCAGTTCTTC. Translation: CASSLTPLSSGLYNEQFF. Combining the CDR3 with reference TRBV7-3 and TRBJ2-1 gives the whole variable domain GAGVSQTPSNKVTEKGKYVELRCDPISGHTALYWYRQSLGQGPEFLIYFQGTGAADDSGLPNDRFFAVRPEGSVSTLKIQRTERGDSAVYLCASSLTPLSSGLYNEQFFGPGTRLTVL.

This clonotype was recorded at least ten times. This rearrangement joins TRBV20-1 to TRBJ1-1; D remains ambiguous. V was cut by 5 bases and J by 3 bases, with 16 bases left in between. The CDR3 length is 14 residues. The germline CDR1 and CDR2 sequences are DFQATT and SNEGSKA (reference sequence). The CDR3 coding sequence is TGCAGTGCTGGGAGTGCTCTATCGGACACTGAAGCTTTCTTT. This encodes CSAGSALSDTEAFF.

CDR3: CASRWGGRSDTQYF. The CDR3 nucleotides are TGTGCCAGCAGGTGGGGTGGTAGATCAGATACGCAGTATTTT. The chain is built from TRBV12-3 or TRBV12-4 and TRBJ2-3; D unclear. Trimming took 6 bases from V and 4 from J, leaving 14 bases between them. The CDR3 loop spans 14 amino acids.

This clonotype has just a few counts. The V call is TRBV5-1, the J call TRBJ2-5; 8 bases align to TRBD1. The trim removed 4 bases at V and 4 bases at J, leaving 6 bases unmatched. The CDR3 has 14 residues. CDR1 and CDR2 from the germline V gene are SGHRS and YFSETQ. For the CDR3, the DNA is TGCGCCAGCAGCCCCCACAGGGGGAGAGAGACCCAGTACTTC. It encodes CASSPHRGRETQYF.

The chain is built from TRBV10-3 and TRBJ2-2; D is perhaps TRBD1 (6 bases). Trimming took 2 bases from V and 0 from J, leaving 7 bases between them. This CDR3 comprises 15 residues. Germline V gene data show CDR1 as ENHRY and CDR2 as SYGVKD. The chain's CDR3 is CAISENRANTGELFF. The CDR3 coding sequence is TGTGCCATCAGTGAGAACAGGGCGAACACCGGGGAGCTGTTTTTT.

The chain links TRBV12-3 or TRBV12-4 to TRBJ1-5, with TRBD1 as a possible D gene (5 bases). Trimming removed 5 bases at V and 4 bases at J, with 21 bases between. The CDR3 has 17 amino acids. CDR3 amino acids: CASSPSRDPSPNQPQHF. Here the CDR3 DNA reads TGTGCCAGCAGTCCCAGCCGGGACCCCTCCCCGAATCAGCCCCAGCATTTT.

The chain joins TRBV5-5 to TRBJ2-1; 8 bases line up with TRBD1. Germline V CDR1 and CDR2: SGHKS, YYEKEE (reference sequence). Trimming cost V 0 bases and J 5 bases; bases outside gene matches: 13. This CDR3 comprises 18 residues. The CDR3 region is CASSLAMFFWDRNNEQFF. CDR3 in DNA: TGTGCCAGCAGCTTGGCTATGTTTTTCTGGGACAGGAACAATGAGCAGTTCTTC.